The subject of this entry is one T cell receptor (beta chain). From its re-call of the 5' RACE reads, TCRdb lists each CDR3 protein once, without DNA. This sample lists roughly 450,000 distinct CDR3 sequences; its ten largest clones have roughly 1.4%. The source of the sample is a study of T cells expressing NK-cell markers. The CDR3 is 15 amino acids. Germline V lookup: CDR1 SGHKS, CDR2 YYEKEE (reference sequence). The chain combines TRBV5-5 with TRBJ1-2; TCRdb's D call of TRBD1 is untestable without DNA. Source material: blood T cells: a sorted CD56 or NKG2C T cell subset, CD4+ or CD8+ T cells, or bulk PBMC T cells (not recorded which). This clonotype was obtained from a woman between 45 and 60 years old in good health. The CDR3 loop is CASSLRGRELYGYTF.